The T cell receptor (beta chain) described here comes from a study of long-term antiretroviral therapy in people with HIV. All participants with HIV were treated in the United States. V was cut by 5 bases and J by 4 bases, with 13 bases left in between. The CDR3 is made up of 14 amino acids. CDR1 is SEHNR and CDR2 is FQNEAQ in the germline V gene (reference sequence). Sequencing used immunoSEQ v3.0 at survey level. Sequencing used immunoSEQ multiplex PCR; TCRdb keeps in-frame clones, though not all of them. The sample yields some 17,000 clones, around 80% seen once. Sequenced here: unsorted PBMCs, sampled 0.1 years after starting antiretroviral therapy. The TCR comes from a man between 18 and 29 years old with HIV. The chain joins TRBV7-9 to TRBJ2-3; D is possibly TRBD2 (5 bases). CDR3 sequence: CASSAVGSADTQYF. CDR3 DNA sequence: TGTGCCAGCAGCGCAGTAGGGAGCGCAGATACGCAGTATTTT. Supplemented by reference TRBV7-9 and TRBJ2-3, the full variable domain reads DTGVSQNPRHKITKRGQNVTFRCDPISEHNRLYWYRQTLGQGPEFLTYFQNEAQLEKSRLLSDRFSAERPKGSFSTLEIQRTEQGDSAMYLCASSAVGSADTQYFGPGTRLTVL.